Reported below is one T cell receptor beta chain. Its specificity is not known. These data are taken from a study of cytomegalovirus exposure and HLA in healthy donors. The V and J ends lost 6 bases and 2 bases, in that order; junction bases with no gene match: 5. CDR1 and CDR2 from the germline V gene are MDHEN and SYDVKM. CDR3 length equals 15 residues. Whole-study results and caveats: Per a prior analysis, the majority of TCR beta V segments were productive roughly 87% or roughly 30% of the time. HLA-A and HLA-B allele assignments for most subjects were reportedly predicted accurately using TCR beta sequences.

The PCR was carried out with 60 Vbeta primers and 13 Jbeta primers. The assay was immunoSEQ multiplex PCR, and TCRdb's table has in-frame clones only and misses some. The top ten hold roughly 2.1% of the sample, which has 87,000 or so clones, approximately 7.1% seen once. V is TRBV28 and J is TRBJ2-3; 10 nucleotides match TRBD2. The TCR sequence derives from a man aged 50-60 years in good health and CMV-seronegative. Sequencing was performed on PBMCs. The chain's CDR3 is CASSLAGATTDTQYF. CDR3 in DNA: TGTGCCAGCAGCCTAGCGGGAGCTACCACAGATACGCAGTATTTT.